These 27 T cell receptor beta chains were sequenced from one sample in a study of T cells after yellow fever vaccination. Each CDR3 protein gets one entry after TCRdb re-called the 5' RACE reads with MiXCR. This sample has tens of thousands of distinct CDR3 sequences, with about 6% found just once. The starting material was CD4+ T cells sorted from PBMCs, obtained around 16 days after the first yellow fever vaccination. The receptor source for this set is a man aged 18 to 30 who received the YFV17D yellow fever vaccine.

The sample holds many counts of this clonotype. This chain uses TRBV5-5 with TRBJ1-3; D is unclear. CDR1 is SGHKS and CDR2 is YYEKEE in the germline V gene (reference sequence). CDR3 length: 14 residues. With 4 bases removed from V and 0 bases from J, the gap between germline ends came to 8 bases. This CDR3 is CASSRGDSGNTIYF. CDR3 bases: TGTGCCAGCAGCCGAGGCGACTCTGGAAACACCATATATTTT.

This clonotype was counted at least ten times. The chain uses TRBV20-1 and TRBJ2-2, with a possible D match to TRBD1 (5 bases). V was cut by 5 bases and J by 0 bases, with 10 bases left in between. The length of the CDR3 is 14 residues. Germline-derived CDR1 and CDR2 are DFQATT and SNEGSKA (reference sequence). The CDR3 here is CSAQSRANTGELFF. Written as DNA, the CDR3 is TGCAGTGCTCAGAGCAGGGCGAACACCGGGGAGCTGTTTTTT.

At least ten counts were recorded for this clonotype. The V call is TRBV7-2, the J call TRBJ1-4; possible D gene TRBD1, 6 bases. This CDR3 has 15 residues. V was trimmed by 2 bases and J by 0 bases, leaving 7 bases between them. Looked up from germline, CDR1 is SGHTA and CDR2 is FQGNSA. This chain's CDR3 is CASSLTGSTNEKLFF. CDR3 nucleotide sequence: TGTGCCAGCAGCTTAACAGGGTCAACTAATGAAAAACTGTTTTTT.

This clonotype was detected many times. V usage is TRBV9 and J usage is TRBJ2-6; D is possibly TRBD2 (5 bases). Trimming left V 4 bases short and J 0 bases short, with 5 bases between. The CDR3 sequence is 14 residues long. The germline gives CDR1 SGDLS, CDR2 YYNGEE. DNA for the CDR3: TGTGCCAGCAGCCGGGACTCTGGGGCCAACGTCCTGACTTTC. It yields the protein CASSRDSGANVLTF.

This clonotype appeared many times. The CDR3 region is CASSRTVMNTEAFF. CDR3 nucleotides: TGTGCCAGTAGTCGGACAGTCATGAACACTGAAGCTTTCTTT. This chain uses TRBV19 with TRBJ1-1; D perhaps matches TRBD1 (6 bases). V was shortened by 5 bases and J by 0 bases, with 10 bases between the two germline ends. In germline, CDR1 is LNHDA, CDR2 SQIVND (reference sequence). The CDR3 is 14 residues long.

In its sample, this clonotype was seen many times. The V gene is TRBV2, the J gene TRBJ2-3; no clear D gene. V was cut by 3 bases and J by 2 bases, with 9 bases left in between. The CDR3 has 14 residues. Germline CDR1 is SNHLY and CDR2 is FYNNEI. The CDR3 DNA reads as TGTGCCAGCAGTGAGATCTACTACACAGATACGCAGTATTTT. Translating gives CASSEIYYTDTQYF. Using reference TRBV2 and TRBJ2-3 for the parts outside the CDR3, the full variable domain is EPEVTQTPSHQVTQMGQEVILRCVPISNHLYFYWYRQILGQKVEFLVSFYNNEISEKSEIFDDQFSVERPDGSNFTLKIRSTKLEDSAMYFCASSEIYYTDTQYFGPGTRLTVL.

Many counts were recorded for this clonotype. The J gene is TRBJ1-5, the V gene TRBV28, with D unclear. V lost 5 bases and J lost 5, with 13 bases in between. In germline, CDR1 is MDHEN, CDR2 SYDVKM. CDR3 size: 14 residues. As DNA, the CDR3 is TGTGCCAGCAGTGTCGCCCGGAACGATCAGCCCCAGCATTTT. This encodes CASSVARNDQPQHF.

This clonotype was observed at least ten times. This chain links TRBV6-5 with TRBJ1-2; D unresolved. CDR3 length: 11 residues. Germline CDR1 is MNHEY and CDR2 is SVGAGI. Trimming removed 2 bases from V and 4 bases from J, with 2 bases in between. CDR3 loop: CASSYGYGYTF. CDR3 nucleotides: TGTGCCAGCAGTTACGGCTATGGCTACACCTTC.

There are many counts of this clonotype. The chain uses TRBV4-1 and TRBJ1-5, with D possibly matching TRBD1 (5 bases). Trimming shortened V by 5 bases and J by 5 bases, and 13 bases separated the two germline ends. Germline CDR1 reads MGHRA; CDR2 reads YSYEKL. This CDR3 is 14 amino acids long. CDR3 residues: CASSYDDSYQPQHF. DNA for the CDR3: TGCGCCAGCAGCTATGATGACAGTTATCAGCCCCAGCATTTT.

Notes on this clonotype: This may come from a read error, since a much larger clone is one base off. CDR3 region: CASSEWGEQYV. CDR3 coding DNA: TGTGCCAGCAGTGAATGGGGCGAGCAGTACGTC. The V call is TRBV2, the J call TRBJ2-7; unclear D gene. The V and J ends lost 2 bases and 6 bases respectively, with 5 bases between them. The CDR3 totals 11 residues. Germline V CDR1 and CDR2: SNHLY, FYNNEI.

Many counts were recorded for this clonotype. The chain couples TRBV11-2 to TRBJ1-6; D might be TRBD1 (6 bases). CDR3 length equals 18 residues. V lost 5 bases and J 13 bases, leaving 30 bases between the germline ends. The germline CDR1 and CDR2 sequences are SGHAT and FQNNGV. Here the CDR3 DNA reads TGTGCCAGCAGCCCGGCCGCTTATGGGACATTTTTGGGGGTTCCCCTCCACTTT. It codes for CASSPAAYGTFLGVPLHF.

This clonotype occurred many times. This chain connects TRBV5-1 to TRBJ2-1, with 8 bases identical to TRBD1. CDR3 length equals 16 residues. The V gene end was trimmed by 4 bases and the J gene end by 5 bases; junction bases not matched to a gene: 11. Germline values: CDR1 SGHRS, CDR2 YFSETQ. This chain's CDR3 is CASSGYGQGGDNEQFF. Written as DNA, the CDR3 is TGCGCCAGCAGCGGATATGGACAGGGTGGGGACAATGAGCAGTTCTTC.

A remark on this clonotype: A read error may explain this, as a much larger clone is one base away. V is TRBV19 and J is TRBJ1-5, with D tentatively TRBD1 (6 bases). This CDR3 region has 13 residues. Germline-derived CDR1 and CDR2 are LNHDA and SQIVND (reference sequence). CDR3 DNA sequence: TGTGTCAGTAGTATTTGGGGGCGGCAGCCCCAGCATTTT. This translates into CVSSIWGRQPQHF.

Many counts were recorded for this clonotype. This chain joins TRBV7-2 and TRBJ2-4; D unclear. The CDR3 runs 14 residues. V was trimmed by 6 bases and J by 3 bases, leaving 12 bases between them. From germline, CDR1 is SGHTA and CDR2 FQGNSA. CDR3 DNA: TGTGCCAGCAGTCCCCCCGGTAGCAAAAACATTCAGTACTTC. Translating gives CASSPPGSKNIQYF. Full variable domain (remainder filled in from reference TRBV7-2 and TRBJ2-4): GAGVSQSPSNKVTEKGKDVELRCDPISGHTALYWYRQSLGQGLEFLIYFQGNSAPDKSGLPSDRFSAERTGGSVSTLTIQRTQQEDSAVYLCASSPPGSKNIQYFGAGTRLSVL.

The table lists this clonotype with many counts. V gene TRBV7-3 combines with J gene TRBJ2-7; a weak D match, TRBD2 (5 bases). The CDR3 covers 18 residues. Germline V gene sequence: CDR1 SGHTA, CDR2 FQGTGA. Trimming left V 1 base short and J 1 base short, with 20 bases between. This CDR3 is CASSLMRRPPIPSYEQYV. As DNA, the CDR3 is TGTGCCAGCAGCTTAATGCGGAGGCCCCCCATTCCTTCCTACGAGCAGTACGTC.

On this clonotype: This may arise from a read error, as a much more abundant clone is one base away. The chain couples TRBV7-8 to TRBJ1-5; D perhaps matches TRBD1 (6 bases). CDR3 length: 13 amino acids. Trimming took 5 bases from V and 7 from J, leaving 12 bases between them. From germline, CDR1 is SGHVS and CDR2 FQNEAQ. In DNA, the CDR3 is TGTGCCAGCAGCCGCGACAGGAAACAGCCCCAGCATTTT. Residues: CASSRDRKQPQHF.

This clonotype was counted ten times or more. The CDR3 loop is CASSLFRRNEQFF. In DNA form, the CDR3 reads TGTGCCAGCAGTTTATTTCGGAGGAATGAGCAGTTCTTC. J is TRBJ2-1 and V is TRBV12-3 or TRBV12-4; TRBD2 might be the D (5 bases). Trimming removed 2 bases from V and 7 bases from J, with 9 bases in between. This CDR3 comprises 13 residues.

In its sample, this clonotype was seen many times. The rearrangement joins TRBV6-5 to TRBJ2-3; D might be TRBD2 (6 bases). Germline loops: CDR1 MNHEY, CDR2 SVGAGI. The CDR3 totals 13 residues. With 5 bases removed from V and 7 bases from J, the gap between germline ends came to 13 bases. The DNA for the CDR3 is TGTGCCAGCAGTAGGGACTTCCATTATACGCAGTATTTT. This gives the protein CASSRDFHYTQYF.

This clonotype was observed many times. The rearrangement joins TRBV18 to TRBJ2-7; no clear D gene. Germline lookup yields CDR1 KGHSH and CDR2 LQKENI. V was shortened by 2 bases and J by 5 bases, with 10 bases between the two germline ends. The CDR3 runs to 13 residues. CDR3 amino acids: CASSPTHFHEQYV. The DNA of the CDR3 is TGTGCCAGCTCACCAACTCACTTCCACGAGCAGTACGTC.

This clonotype was recorded at least ten times. This sequence joins TRBV6-5 and TRBJ1-6; D call uncertain. V was clipped by 5 bases and J by 0 bases, with 11 bases between them. The CDR3 runs to 16 residues. The germline V gene has CDR1 MNHEY and CDR2 SVGAGI. In DNA, the CDR3 is TGTGCCAGCAGTATGACGGAGAGCTCCTATAATTCACCCCTCCACTTT. Translated, it gives CASSMTESSYNSPLHF.

This clonotype has at least ten counts. J is TRBJ2-1 and V is TRBV5-1, with 8 nucleotides matching TRBD1. The germline CDR1 and CDR2 sequences are SGHRS and YFSETQ. J gave up 3 bases and V 7 bases, and 9 bases lay outside the gene matches. The CDR3 has 15 residues. The CDR3: CASHFQGAFYNEQFF. As DNA, the CDR3 is TGCGCCAGCCATTTTCAGGGGGCTTTCTACAATGAGCAGTTCTTC. Full variable domain (rest looked up from reference TRBV5-1 and TRBJ2-1): KAGVTQTPRYLIKTRGQQVTLSCSPISGHRSVSWYQQTPGQGLQFLFEYFSETQRNKGNFPGRFSGRQFSNSRSEMNVSTLELGDSALYLCASHFQGAFYNEQFFGPGTRLTVL.

This clonotype was observed at least ten times. This chain uses TRBV5-4 with TRBJ2-3; 10 nucleotides align to TRBD2. The CDR3 loop spans 16 amino acids. With 0 bases clipped from V and 10 bases from J, the junction kept 11 bases outside the gene matches. Germline V CDR1 and CDR2: SGHNT, YYREEE (reference sequence). CDR3 protein: CASSLEASGGLRSQYF. CDR3 bases: TGTGCCAGCAGCTTGGAGGCTAGCGGGGGCCTGAGGTCGCAGTATTTT.

This clonotype was counted many times. This chain links TRBV24-1 with TRBJ2-1, with D perhaps matching TRBD1 (5 bases). This CDR3 region has 13 residues. The V gene's germline CDR1 is KGHDR and CDR2 SFDVKD. Trimming left V 5 bases short and J 9 bases short, with 13 bases between. CDR3 amino acids: CATSVAGNFEQFF. In nucleotides, the CDR3 is TGTGCCACCAGTGTGGCAGGGAATTTTGAGCAGTTCTTC.

This clonotype has only a few counts. This chain links TRBV5-1 with TRBJ2-5; no reliable D call. CDR1 is SGHRS, CDR2 YFSETQ, per germline. The V gene lost 2 bases and the J gene lost 2 bases, with 7 bases spanning the gap. The CDR3 consists of 13 residues. The CDR3 sequence is CASSLAKQETQYF. The CDR3 DNA reads TGCGCCAGCAGCTTAGCCAAGCAAGAGACCCAGTACTTC. Complete variable domain (other parts from reference TRBV5-1 and TRBJ2-5): KAGVTQTPRYLIKTRGQQVTLSCSPISGHRSVSWYQQTPGQGLQFLFEYFSETQRNKGNFPGRFSGRQFSNSRSEMNVSTLELGDSALYLCASSLAKQETQYFGPGTRLLVL.

This clonotype was recorded many times. The rearrangement uses TRBV28 and TRBJ1-1; D remains unclear. The CDR3 is 12 amino acids. Trimming stripped 3 bases from V and 1 base from J, with 3 bases between. CDR1 is MDHEN, CDR2 SYDVKM, per germline. The CDR3, as DNA: TGTGCCAGCAGTTTGGGGAACACTGAAGCTTTCTTT. As protein: CASSLGNTEAFF.

This clonotype was seen many times. This chain connects TRBV7-9 to TRBJ1-1; weak D call: TRBD1 (5 bases). The CDR3 spans 12 residues. V lost 4 bases and J lost 5, with 8 bases in between. Germline CDR1 and CDR2: SEHNR and FQNEAQ (reference sequence). CDR3 sequence reads: CASSWAGTEAFF. The CDR3 DNA follows: TGTGCCAGCAGCTGGGCAGGGACTGAAGCTTTCTTT. Full variable domain (rest looked up from reference TRBV7-9 and TRBJ1-1): DTGVSQNPRHKITKRGQNVTFRCDPISEHNRLYWYRQTLGQGPEFLTYFQNEAQLEKSRLLSDRFSAERPKGSFSTLEIQRTEQGDSAMYLCASSWAGTEAFFGQGTRLTVV.

This clonotype was seen repeatedly, ten times or more. This chain uses TRBV29-1 with TRBJ2-1; D tentatively fits TRBD1 or TRBD2 (5 bases each). The CDR3 totals 13 residues. Looked up from germline, CDR1 is SQVTM and CDR2 is ANQGSEA. The V end was cut by 2 bases, the J end by 2 bases, with 7 bases between. The CDR3 DNA is TGCAGCGTTGAAAGGGACCCCTACAATGAGCAGTTCTTC. Translated, it gives CSVERDPYNEQFF.